What follows describes a single T cell receptor (beta chain). This clonotype was seen ten or more times. The antigen it recognizes is unknown. Nothing much larger sits one base from this clone, and base qualities are not available. The germline V gene provides CDR1 SQVTM and CDR2 ANQGSEA. The CDR3 sequence holds 14 residues, the cysteine and phenylalanine included. Of the read, only the CDR3 DNA is kept; its 42 bases are in frame from base 1. Unmatched junction bases come to 3, with V trimmed by 4 bases and J by 0 bases. This specimen comes from a study of patients and donors after allogeneic stem cell transplantation (dated by TCRdb to about 2020). Library preparation used RT-PCR. Sequencing instrument: NextSeq 550. TCRdb handled the public reads itself, with Q25 trimming in fastp and clone calling in MiXCR, and kept productive beta chains. Rows merge per CDR3 protein into single entries with the most common DNA and genes. Counted in this sample were roughly 230,000 distinct CDR3 sequences; 11% to 15% of them appeared once. The ten largest clones represent 11% of the sample.

The chain was built from TRBV29-1 and TRBJ2-1, with TRBD1 matching 7 junction bases. The receptor comes from a human donor who was either an allogeneic HSCT recipient or a stem cell or donor lymphocyte infusion donor (not recorded which). It is not recorded whose cells these are; they may come from a transplant donor. The specimen was blood, either unsorted or a sorted T cell fraction (not recorded which). Here is the DNA: TGCAGCGTTGGAGGACAGGCCTCCTACAATGAGCAGTTCTTC. This is translated as CSVGGQASYNEQFF.